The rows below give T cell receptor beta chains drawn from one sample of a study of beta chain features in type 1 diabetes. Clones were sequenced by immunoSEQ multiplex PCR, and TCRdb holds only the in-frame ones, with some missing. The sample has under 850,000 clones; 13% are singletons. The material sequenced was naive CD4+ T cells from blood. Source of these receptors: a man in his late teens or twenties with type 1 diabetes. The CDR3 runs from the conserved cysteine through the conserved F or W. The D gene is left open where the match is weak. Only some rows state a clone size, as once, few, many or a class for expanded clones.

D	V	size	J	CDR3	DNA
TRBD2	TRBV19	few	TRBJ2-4	CASSISSAGENIQYF	TGTGCCAGTAGTATATCTTCAGCGGGAGAAAACATTCAGTACTTC
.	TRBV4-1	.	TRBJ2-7	CASSQDRYEQYF	TGCGCCAGCAGCCAAGACAGGTACGAGCAGTACTTC
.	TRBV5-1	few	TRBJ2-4	CASSPGTLDGIQYF	TGCGCCAGCAGCCCGGGCACCCTGGATGGCATTCAGTACTTC
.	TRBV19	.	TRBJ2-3	CASSIQRGTSTDTQYF	TGTGCCAGTAGTATTCAGAGGGGAACTAGCACAGATACGCAGTATTTT
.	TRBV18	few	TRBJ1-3	CATDYGDSLADTIYF	TGTGCCACCGACTATGGGGACTCCCTGGCCGACACCATATATTTT
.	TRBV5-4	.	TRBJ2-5	CASSWGQETQYF	TGTGCCTCCAGTTGGGGCCAAGAGACCCAGTACTTC
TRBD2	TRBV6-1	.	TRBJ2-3	CASSLTSGNTDTQYF	TGTGCCAGCAGTCTGACTAGCGGGAACACAGATACGCAGTATTTT
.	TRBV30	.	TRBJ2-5	CAWKITVQETQYF	TGTGCCTGGAAAATAACGGTCCAAGAGACCCAGTACTTC
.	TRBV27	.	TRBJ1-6	CASSLNGNSPLHF	TGTGCCAGCAGTTTAAATGGTAATTCACCCCTCCACTTT
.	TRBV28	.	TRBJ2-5	CASSLRETQYF	TGTGCCAGCAGCCTAAGGGAGACCCAGTACTTC
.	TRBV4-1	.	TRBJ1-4	CASSHTGTTNEKLFF	TGCGCCAGCAGCCACACGGGGACAACTAATGAAAAACTGTTTTTT
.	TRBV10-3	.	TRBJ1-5	CATRQAGQPQHF	TGTGCCACCCGACAGGCTGGTCAGCCCCAGCATTTT
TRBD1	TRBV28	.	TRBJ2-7	CASRPGTAPYEQYF	TGTGCCAGCAGGCCCGGGACAGCACCCTACGAGCAGTACTTC
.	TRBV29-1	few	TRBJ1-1	CSARTLDLNTEAFF	TGCAGCGCCCGGACCCTGGACTTGAACACTGAAGCTTTCTTT
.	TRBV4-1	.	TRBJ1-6	CASSQDSGLHSPLHF	TGCGCCAGCAGCCAAGACAGCGGCCTTCATTCACCCCTCCACTTT
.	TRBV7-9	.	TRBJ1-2	CASSLALVQGYTF	TGTGCCAGCAGCTTAGCGCTCGTACAGGGCTACACCTTC
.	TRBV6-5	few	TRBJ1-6	CASSYRAPYNSPLHF	TGTGCCAGCAGTTATCGCGCGCCATATAATTCACCCCTCCACTTT
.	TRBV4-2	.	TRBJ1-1	CASSQEWRAGTEAFF	TGTGCCAGCAGCCAAGAGTGGAGGGCTGGGACTGAAGCTTTCTTT
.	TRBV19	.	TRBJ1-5	CASGRQFDQPQHF	TGTGCCAGTGGGCGGCAGTTCGATCAGCCCCAGCATTTT
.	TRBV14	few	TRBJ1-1	CASSHGRISEAFF	TGTGCCAGCAGCCATGGACGGATAAGTGAAGCTTTCTTT
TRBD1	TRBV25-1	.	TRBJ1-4	CASKEGALEKLFF	TGTGCCAGCAAGGAGGGGGCTTTGGAAAAACTGTTTTTT
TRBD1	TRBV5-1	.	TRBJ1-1	CASSSTGEFTEAFF	TGCGCCAGCAGCTCGACAGGGGAATTCACTGAAGCTTTCTTT
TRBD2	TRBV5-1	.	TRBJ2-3	CASSLENLAGTDTQYF	TGCGCCAGCAGCTTGGAGAATCTAGCGGGCACAGATACGCAGTATTTT
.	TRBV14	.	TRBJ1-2	CASSQDRRPYGYTF	TGTGCCAGCAGCCAAGATAGGCGGCCCTATGGCTACACCTTC
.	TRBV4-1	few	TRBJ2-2	CASSQGGRWSVSNTGELFF	TGCGCCAGCAGCCAAGGGGGTCGGTGGTCAGTGAGTAACACCGGGGAGCTGTTTTTT
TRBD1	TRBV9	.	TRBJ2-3	CASSTRTGGADTQYF	TGTGCCAGCAGCACCCGCACAGGGGGCGCGGATACGCAGTATTTT
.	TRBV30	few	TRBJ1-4	CAWSPVIAAGKLFF	TGTGCCTGGAGCCCGGTCATTGCCGCGGGGAAACTGTTTTTT
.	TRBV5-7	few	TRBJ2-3	CASSLTRTCCTDTQYF	TGTGCCAGCAGCTTAACGCGGACCTGCTGCACAGATACGCAGTATTTT
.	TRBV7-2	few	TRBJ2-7	CASSLTDSSYEQYF	TGTGCCAGCAGCTTAACTGACAGCTCCTACGAGCAGTACTTC
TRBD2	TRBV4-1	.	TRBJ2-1	CASSQGLAGGKSSYNEQFF	TGCGCCAGCAGCCAAGGGTTAGCGGGGGGGAAAAGCTCCTACAATGAGCAGTTCTTC
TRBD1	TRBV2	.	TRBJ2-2	CASRDRDIPGELFF	TGTGCCAGCAGGGACAGGGATATCCCCGGGGAGCTGTTTTTT
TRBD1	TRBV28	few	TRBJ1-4	CASSLDTGGVEKLFF	TGTGCCAGCAGTTTAGATACAGGGGGTGTTGAAAAACTGTTTTTT
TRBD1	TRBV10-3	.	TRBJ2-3	CAISESLGTGGTDTQYF	TGTGCCATCAGTGAGTCTCTGGGGACAGGGGGCACAGATACGCAGTATTTT
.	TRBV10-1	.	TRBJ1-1	CASRDYDTEAFF	TGCGCCAGCAGGGATTATGATACTGAAGCTTTCTTT
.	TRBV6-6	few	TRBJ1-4	CASGMGEKLFF	TGTGCCAGCGGGATGGGTGAAAAACTGTTTTTT
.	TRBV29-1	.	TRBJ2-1	CSVGGLQPNEQFF	TGCAGCGTCGGGGGCCTACAACCCAATGAGCAGTTCTTC
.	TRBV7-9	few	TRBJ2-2	CASSFGGQGLTGELFF	TGTGCCAGCAGCTTTGGCGGACAGGGACTAACCGGGGAGCTGTTTTTT
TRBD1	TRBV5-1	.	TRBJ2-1	CASSMTGSDLGEQFF	TGCGCCAGCAGCATGACAGGGTCGGACCTTGGTGAGCAGTTCTTC
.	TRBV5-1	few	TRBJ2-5	CASSSNGETQYF	TGCGCCAGCAGCAGCAATGGGGAGACCCAGTACTTC
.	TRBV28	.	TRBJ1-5	CASSFSGTGDQPQHF	TGTGCCAGCAGTTTCTCGGGGACGGGAGATCAGCCCCAGCATTTT
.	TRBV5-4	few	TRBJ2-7	CASSSKDSNEQYF	TGTGCCAGCAGCTCCAAAGACAGTAACGAGCAGTACTTC
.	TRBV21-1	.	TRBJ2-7	CASKVRATGYEQYF	TGTGCCAGCAAGGTCCGGGCCACGGGCTACGAGCAGTACTTC
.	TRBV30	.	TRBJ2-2	CAWSPTNTGELFF	TGTGCCTGGAGTCCGACGAACACCGGGGAGCTGTTTTTT
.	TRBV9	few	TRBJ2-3	CASSAGAAVSTDTQYF	TGTGCCAGCAGCGCGGGGGCAGCGGTAAGCACAGATACGCAGTATTTT